The 13 T cell receptor beta chains listed next were all sequenced from one sample in a study of CD8 T cells in Susac syndrome. After extraction with the RNeasy kit, roughly 0.5 to 1 ug of the RNA was reverse transcribed using random hexamers. TCRdb reanalysed the immunoSEQ multiplex PCR reads using MiXCR and keeps one entry per CDR3 protein. The sample carries about 120,000 distinct CDR3 sequences, 85% to 95% recorded once. Sequencing was performed on CD4+ T cells from PBMCs. These receptors were collected from a human donor in good health.

This sequence joins TRBV24-1 and TRBJ2-3; possibly TRBD1 for D (6 bases). Germline lookup yields CDR1 KGHDR and CDR2 SFDVKD. Trimming took off 3 bases at V and 11 bases at J, with 11 bases between the two ends. This CDR3 contains 12 residues. The CDR3 loop reads CATSDATGRQYF. CDR3 sequence (DNA): TGTGCCACCAGTGATGCAACAGGGAGGCAGTATTTT.

The chain uses TRBV7-9 and TRBJ1-1, with TRBD1 matching over 9 bases. The CDR3 extends over 16 amino acids. Germline loops: CDR1 SEHNR, CDR2 FQNEAQ (reference sequence). Losses at the gene ends were 5 bases for V and 4 bases for J; bases not matched to a gene: 11. The CDR3 DNA sequence: TGTGCCAGCAGCCTACCGACAGGGGGGGGTATCACTGAAGCTTTCTTT. Translated, it gives CASSLPTGGGITEAFF.

The chain couples TRBV12-3 or TRBV12-4 to TRBJ2-3, with 8 nucleotides matching TRBD1. J was trimmed by 4 bases and V by 6 bases; bases with no gene match: 6. The CDR3 length is 14 residues. This CDR3 is CASSQPRGPDTQYF. Here the CDR3 DNA reads TGTGCCAGCAGCCAGCCCAGGGGGCCAGATACGCAGTATTTT.

The chain is built from TRBV9 and TRBJ2-2; D gene ambiguous. The CDR3 spans 14 residues. Per the germline V gene, CDR1 is SGDLS and CDR2 is YYNGEE. Trimming stripped 1 base from V and 6 bases from J, with 10 bases between. CDR3 protein: CASSVRQVPGELFF. In nucleotides, the CDR3 is TGTGCCAGCAGCGTACGTCAGGTGCCCGGGGAGCTGTTTTTT.

In this sample, this clonotype turned up once. This rearrangement joins TRBV7-9 to TRBJ2-7; D remains unclear. Germline V gives CDR1 SEHNR, CDR2 FQNEAQ (reference sequence). The V gene lost 5 bases and the J gene lost 2 bases, with 16 bases spanning the gap. The CDR3 extends over 15 amino acids. The CDR3: CASSPVKAVAYEQYF. The CDR3 nucleotides read TGTGCCAGCAGCCCAGTTAAGGCAGTCGCCTACGAGCAGTACTTC.

The rearrangement uses TRBV6-1 and TRBJ2-1; D is unclear. Per the germline V gene, CDR1 is MNHNS and CDR2 is SASEGT. With 6 bases removed from V and 0 bases from J, the gap between germline ends came to 15 bases. The CDR3 spans 16 residues. DNA for the CDR3: TGTGCCAGCAGCCAGGCCTTCTTTAGCTCCTACAATGAGCAGTTCTTC. Translation gives CASSQAFFSSYNEQFF.

CDR3 amino acids: CASSEAPGELFF. In DNA, the CDR3 is TGCGCCAGCAGTGAGGCCCCCGGGGAGCTGTTTTTT. The V call is TRBV5-1, the J call TRBJ2-2, with no clear D. Trimming cost V 5 bases and J 6 bases, with 8 bases left between them. Germline CDR1 and CDR2: SGHRS and YFSETQ. This CDR3 is built from 12 residues.

The chain employs TRBV5-1 and TRBJ1-5, with D tentatively TRBD1 (5 bases). The CDR3 contains 15 residues. The V end lost 3 bases, the J end lost 4 bases, and 14 bases lay between the germline ends. Germline loops: CDR1 SGHRS, CDR2 YFSETQ. The CDR3 spells CASSWGLDGNQPQHF. The DNA for the CDR3 is TGCGCCAGCAGCTGGGGGTTGGACGGGAATCAGCCCCAGCATTTT.

V usage is TRBV20-1 and J usage is TRBJ2-5; D unresolved. The V and J ends lost 4 bases and 5 bases respectively, with 14 bases between them. Germline CDR1 DFQATT, CDR2 SNEGSKA (reference sequence). The length of the CDR3 is 13 residues. CDR3 in DNA: TGCAGTGCTATACGGGCAATTGGTGAGACCCAGTACTTC. Translating gives CSAIRAIGETQYF.

The chain carries TRBV25-1 and TRBJ2-5; 8 bases map to TRBD1. CDR1 and CDR2 from the germline V gene are MGHDK and SYGVNS. This CDR3 spans 14 amino acids. V lost 4 bases and J lost 6; bases outside the gene matches: 7. The DNA of the CDR3 is TGTGCCAGCAGTGGAGGGACAGGCCGGCAGACCCAGTACTTC. This sequence encodes CASSGGTGRQTQYF.

The V and J genes are TRBV12-3 or TRBV12-4 and TRBJ1-2; maybe TRBD1 (5 bases). Trimming removed 3 bases at V and 2 bases at J, with 10 bases between. The CDR3 covers 14 residues. The CDR3 spells CASSFGRGNYGYTF. The DNA of the CDR3 is TGTGCCAGCAGTTTCGGTCGGGGGAACTATGGCTACACCTTC.

This clonotype was detected only a few times. The chain carries TRBV4-3 and TRBJ2-7; no definite D call. Germline CDR1 and CDR2: LGHNA and YSLEER. The CDR3 has 14 amino acids. V was pared by 1 base and J by 6 bases, with 13 bases between. The CDR3 region is CASSQGTAPREQYF. CDR3 bases: TGCGCCAGCAGCCAAGGGACGGCCCCGCGCGAGCAGTACTTC.

The DNA for the CDR3 is TGCGCCAGCAGCTTGTCCGGGACACCCACCAATGAGCAGTTCTTC. The encoded protein is CASSLSGTPTNEQFF. V gene TRBV5-1 combines with J gene TRBJ2-1; a weak D match, TRBD1 (6 bases). V was trimmed by 1 base and J by 6 bases, leaving 14 bases between them. The CDR3 extends over 15 amino acids. Germline CDR1 SGHRS, CDR2 YFSETQ.